This is a list of T cell receptor beta chains from one sample in a study of PD-L1 blockade in urothelial cancer. The assay was immunoSEQ multiplex PCR, and TCRdb's table has in-frame clones only and misses some. The repertoire holds tens of thousands of clones, with roughly 80% as singletons. The sequencing here drew on PBMCs, taken around atezolizumab (anti-PD-L1) treatment. All receptors come from a man between 70 and 80 years old with urothelial cancer. Each CDR3 is given with its conserved first and last residue. A D gene is named only where the DNA matches it firmly. Expanded clones are given a class, and other clones once, few, many or no size at all.

TRBJ1-4	TRBV10-3	TRBD1	-	TGTGCCATCAGTGAACAGGGGGCAGGGGAAAAACTGTTTTTT	CAISEQGAGEKLFF
TRBJ2-1	TRBV5-1	TRBD1	-	TGCGCCAGCAGCTTGGGGTCGTGGACAGGGTTCTACAATGAGCAGTTCTTC	CASSLGSWTGFYNEQFF
TRBJ2-3	TRBV2	-	-	TGTGCCAGCAGGGGGGCGAGCACAGATACGCAGTATTTT	CASRGASTDTQYF
TRBJ2-1	TRBV11-2	TRBD2	-	TGTGCCAGCAGCTTAAGGCCTAGCGGTGACTACAATGAGCAGTTCTTC	CASSLRPSGDYNEQFF
TRBJ2-7	TRBV11-2	TRBD2	-	TGTGCCAGCAGCTTATCGAGCGGGGGACGACAATACGAGCAGTACTTC	CASSLSSGGRQYEQYF
TRBJ1-1	TRBV11-2	-	-	TGTGCCAGCAGCTTAGGCAGGGTGAACACTGAAGCTTTCTTT	CASSLGRVNTEAFF
TRBJ1-5	TRBV10-3	TRBD1	-	TGTGCCATCAGCCCCGTCCCAGGGGGCCGTCAGCCCCAGCATTTT	CAISPVPGGRQPQHF
TRBJ1-5	TRBV19	TRBD1	-	TGTGCCAGTAGTATCGGACAGGGGAGGGAGCCCCAGCATTTT	CASSIGQGREPQHF
TRBJ2-1	TRBV15	TRBD2	-	TGTGCCACCAGCAGAGATCCGGGCGGGAGTATTGAGCAGTTCTTC	CATSRDPGGSIEQFF
TRBJ1-1	TRBV7-9	-	few	TGTGCCAGCAGCCCCACGGGAGCGAACACTGAAGCTTTCTTT	CASSPTGANTEAFF
TRBJ2-2	TRBV28	TRBD1	-	TGTGCCAGCAGTGGGGACAGGGTGAACACCGGGGAGCTGTTTTTT	CASSGDRVNTGELFF
TRBJ1-1	TRBV7-9	TRBD1	-	TGTGCCAGCAGCGAGCTGACAGGGATCCCTGAAGCTTTCTTT	CASSELTGIPEAFF
TRBJ2-7	TRBV2	-	few	TGTGCCAGCAAGGGGGGGTACGAGCAGTACTTC	CASKGGYEQYF
TRBJ1-2	TRBV4-1	-	few	TGCGCCAGCAGCCAAGGGTTATCCGCCTTCACGGGGGGCTACACCTTC	CASSQGLSAFTGGYTF
TRBJ1-5	TRBV5-1	TRBD1	-	TGCGCCAGCAGCTCCACAGGGGATAGCAATCAGCCCCAGCATTTT	CASSSTGDSNQPQHF
TRBJ2-5	TRBV2	TRBD2	-	TGTGCCAGCAGGATCGCGGGAGGGCCCCTCGGAGAGACCCAGTACTTC	CASRIAGGPLGETQYF
TRBJ2-5	TRBV27	TRBD2	-	TGTGCCAGCAGGGGGAGGGTTGAAGAGACCCAGTACTTC	CASRGRVEETQYF